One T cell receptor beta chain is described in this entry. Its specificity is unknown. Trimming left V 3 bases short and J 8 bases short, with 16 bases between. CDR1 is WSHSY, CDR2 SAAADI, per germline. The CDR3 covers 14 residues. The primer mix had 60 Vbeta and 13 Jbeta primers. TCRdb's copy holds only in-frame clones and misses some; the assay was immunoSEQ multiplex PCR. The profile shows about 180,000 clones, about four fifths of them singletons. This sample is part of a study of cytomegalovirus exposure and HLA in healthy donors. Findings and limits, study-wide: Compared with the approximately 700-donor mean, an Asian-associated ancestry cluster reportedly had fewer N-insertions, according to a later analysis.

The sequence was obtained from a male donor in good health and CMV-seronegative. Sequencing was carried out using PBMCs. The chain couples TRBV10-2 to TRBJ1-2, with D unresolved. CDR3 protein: CASSERAPAGGYTF. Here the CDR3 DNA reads TGCGCCAGCAGTGAAAGGGCCCCGGCGGGAGGCTACACCTTC.